This is a list of T cell receptor beta chains from one sample in a study of blood T cell repertoires in COVID-19. Only in-frame clones appear in the TCRdb table, and some are missing; sequencing was by immunoSEQ multiplex PCR. The sample holds tens of thousands of clones, about 81% seen once. Sequencing was carried out using peripheral blood. Receptors were obtained from a woman aged 70-85 years with COVID-19, enrolled during active disease. Both conserved end residues are part of each CDR3. A D gene is named only where the DNA matches it firmly. Where a row states a size, it is once, few, many or the class of an expanded clone; other rows omit it.

v_call: TRBV5-1; cdr3_length: 16; j_call: TRBJ2-2; clone_size: .; d_call: TRBD1; cdr3_nt: TGCGCCAGCAGCTTGGACAGGGGCGGAAAAACCGGGGAGCTGTTTTTT; cdr3_aa: CASSLDRGGKTGELFF
v_call: TRBV2; cdr3_length: 12; j_call: TRBJ1-1; clone_size: .; d_call: .; cdr3_nt: TGTGCCAGCCTTCGGGGGAACACTGAAGCTTTCTTT; cdr3_aa: CASLRGNTEAFF
v_call: TRBV19; cdr3_length: 15; j_call: TRBJ2-5; clone_size: .; d_call: .; cdr3_nt: TGTGCCAGTAGGAACACAGGGTCTGCTTCAGAGACCCAGTACTTC; cdr3_aa: CASRNTGSASETQYF
v_call: TRBV2; cdr3_length: 14; j_call: TRBJ2-3; clone_size: .; d_call: TRBD2; cdr3_nt: TGTGCCAGCAGGAGGACTAGCGGGGTTGATACGCAGTATTTT; cdr3_aa: CASRRTSGVDTQYF
v_call: TRBV6-2/TRBV6-3; cdr3_length: 16; j_call: TRBJ2-5; clone_size: .; d_call: TRBD2; cdr3_nt: TGTGCCAGCAGTACCTCGACTAGCGGGGGGTTAGAGACCCAGTACTTC; cdr3_aa: CASSTSTSGGLETQYF
v_call: TRBV7-8; cdr3_length: 15; j_call: TRBJ1-4; clone_size: .; d_call: .; cdr3_nt: TGTGCCAGCAGCTTAGCGCACGGGGTGAGCGAAAAACTGTTTTTT; cdr3_aa: CASSLAHGVSEKLFF
v_call: TRBV3-1/TRBV3-2; cdr3_length: 17; j_call: TRBJ2-7; clone_size: .; d_call: .; cdr3_nt: TGTGCCAGCAGCCTCCTCTCGGGGGCAGGGGGAAACTACGAGCAGTACTTC; cdr3_aa: CASSLLSGAGGNYEQYF
v_call: TRBV7-2; cdr3_length: 14; j_call: TRBJ2-3; clone_size: .; d_call: .; cdr3_nt: TGTGCCAGCAGCTCGGACAGTTGGACAGATACGCAGTATTTT; cdr3_aa: CASSSDSWTDTQYF
v_call: TRBV2; cdr3_length: 14; j_call: TRBJ1-2; clone_size: few; d_call: .; cdr3_nt: TGTGCCAGCAGAGCAAGTCAACGGTCGTATGGCTACACCTTC; cdr3_aa: CASRASQRSYGYTF
v_call: TRBV15; cdr3_length: 12; j_call: TRBJ2-2; clone_size: .; d_call: .; cdr3_nt: TGTGCCACCAGCCGGGTCACCGGGGAGCTGTTTTTT; cdr3_aa: CATSRVTGELFF
v_call: TRBV4-1; cdr3_length: 15; j_call: TRBJ1-2; clone_size: few; d_call: TRBD1; cdr3_nt: TGCGCCAGCAGCCAGTCGACAGGGACTAACTATGGCTACACCTTC; cdr3_aa: CASSQSTGTNYGYTF
v_call: TRBV10-3; cdr3_length: 14; j_call: TRBJ1-6; clone_size: .; d_call: .; cdr3_nt: TGTGCCATCAGTGATTCGAGGAGTAATTCACCCCTCCACTTT; cdr3_aa: CAISDSRSNSPLHF
v_call: TRBV2; cdr3_length: 14; j_call: TRBJ1-2; clone_size: .; d_call: .; cdr3_nt: TGTGCCAGCAGTGATCGGGGGACTAACTATGGCTACACCTTC; cdr3_aa: CASSDRGTNYGYTF
v_call: TRBV9; cdr3_length: 15; j_call: TRBJ1-1; clone_size: .; d_call: TRBD1; cdr3_nt: TGTGCCAGCAGCGTAGGGGACAGAATGAACACTGAAGCTTTCTTT; cdr3_aa: CASSVGDRMNTEAFF
v_call: TRBV9; cdr3_length: 19; j_call: TRBJ2-6; clone_size: .; d_call: TRBD2; cdr3_nt: TGTGCCAGCAGTCTTTCCGGACTAGCGGGAGTGTCTGGGGCCAACGTCCTGACTTTC; cdr3_aa: CASSLSGLAGVSGANVLTF
v_call: TRBV4-2; cdr3_length: 13; j_call: TRBJ1-6; clone_size: .; d_call: .; cdr3_nt: TGTGCCAGCAGCCAAGTTGAGGATTCACCCCTCCACTTT; cdr3_aa: CASSQVEDSPLHF
v_call: TRBV11-1; cdr3_length: 14; j_call: TRBJ1-1; clone_size: .; d_call: TRBD1; cdr3_nt: TGTGCCAGCAGCTTACGAGGGGGCCAGACTGAAGCTTTCTTT; cdr3_aa: CASSLRGGQTEAFF
v_call: TRBV7-3; cdr3_length: 15; j_call: TRBJ2-1; clone_size: .; d_call: .; cdr3_nt: TGTGCCAGCAGCTTAGGACAGCAACTTTCCGGGGAGCAGTTCTTC; cdr3_aa: CASSLGQQLSGEQFF
v_call: TRBV7-3; cdr3_length: 15; j_call: TRBJ2-7; clone_size: .; d_call: .; cdr3_nt: TGTGCCAGCAGCTTATTGCCAGGGGCTATCTACGAGCAGTACTTC; cdr3_aa: CASSLLPGAIYEQYF
v_call: TRBV27; cdr3_length: 16; j_call: TRBJ2-2; clone_size: .; d_call: .; cdr3_nt: TGTGCCAGCACTGGTTTGGAGGGGGCTTTCACCGGGGAGCTGTTTTTT; cdr3_aa: CASTGLEGAFTGELFF
v_call: TRBV19; cdr3_length: 19; j_call: TRBJ2-2; clone_size: .; d_call: .; cdr3_nt: TGTGCCAGTAGTCTACCCAATCCCAGGGCGTTGGTGAACACCGGGGAGCTGTTTTTT; cdr3_aa: CASSLPNPRALVNTGELFF
v_call: TRBV5-6; cdr3_length: 13; j_call: TRBJ2-3; clone_size: .; d_call: .; cdr3_nt: TGTGCCAGCAGCTTGCCAGGGTCTGATACGCAGTATTTT; cdr3_aa: CASSLPGSDTQYF
v_call: TRBV19; cdr3_length: 16; j_call: TRBJ2-1; clone_size: .; d_call: TRBD2; cdr3_nt: TGTGCCAGTAGCGCCCGGAGCGGGGGCCTGAGCAATGAGCAGTTCTTC; cdr3_aa: CASSARSGGLSNEQFF
v_call: TRBV3-1/TRBV3-2; cdr3_length: 14; j_call: TRBJ2-5; clone_size: .; d_call: .; cdr3_nt: TGTGCCAGCAGCTCTATGGGGGGTAGGGAGACCCAGTACTTC; cdr3_aa: CASSSMGGRETQYF
v_call: TRBV28; cdr3_length: 14; j_call: TRBJ2-7; clone_size: .; d_call: TRBD1; cdr3_nt: TGTGCCAGCAGTGCCCCGGGACAGGGCTACGAGCAGTACTTC; cdr3_aa: CASSAPGQGYEQYF
v_call: TRBV7-9; cdr3_length: 15; j_call: TRBJ2-1; clone_size: .; d_call: .; cdr3_nt: TGTGCCAGCAGCGCGCCGGGACACCGGTACAATGAGCAGTTCTTC; cdr3_aa: CASSAPGHRYNEQFF
v_call: TRBV6-2/TRBV6-3; cdr3_length: 16; j_call: TRBJ1-5; clone_size: .; d_call: TRBD1; cdr3_nt: TGTGCCAGCAGTTACGGGGACAGGCGCTACAATCAGCCCCAGCATTTT; cdr3_aa: CASSYGDRRYNQPQHF
v_call: TRBV5-5; cdr3_length: 15; j_call: TRBJ1-6; clone_size: .; d_call: TRBD1; cdr3_nt: TGTGCCAGCAGCGCGGGGGGGACAGCCGGAGGAGCCCTCCACTTT; cdr3_aa: CASSAGGTAGGALHF
v_call: TRBV11-2; cdr3_length: 12; j_call: TRBJ2-1; clone_size: .; d_call: TRBD2; cdr3_nt: TGTGCCAGCAGCTTAGAAGCGGGGGCTCAGTTCTTC; cdr3_aa: CASSLEAGAQFF
v_call: TRBV3-1/TRBV3-2; cdr3_length: 15; j_call: TRBJ1-4; clone_size: .; d_call: TRBD1; cdr3_nt: TGTGCCAGCAGCCAAAACAGGGGGATGACTGAAAAACTGTTTTTT; cdr3_aa: CASSQNRGMTEKLFF
v_call: TRBV21-1; cdr3_length: 19; j_call: TRBJ1-6; clone_size: few; d_call: .; cdr3_nt: TGTGCCAGCAGCAAAAACGTACTCTTGAGGACAGGGGACAATTCACCCCTCCACTTT; cdr3_aa: CASSKNVLLRTGDNSPLHF
v_call: TRBV5-4; cdr3_length: 13; j_call: TRBJ1-1; clone_size: .; d_call: .; cdr3_nt: TGTGCCAGCAGCCGATCATCAGACACTGAAGCTTTCTTT; cdr3_aa: CASSRSSDTEAFF
v_call: TRBV15; cdr3_length: 15; j_call: TRBJ2-1; clone_size: .; d_call: .; cdr3_nt: TGTGCCACCAGCAGGGCCTTGGCGGGGTACAATGAGCAGTTCTTC; cdr3_aa: CATSRALAGYNEQFF
v_call: TRBV12-5; cdr3_length: 15; j_call: TRBJ2-2; clone_size: .; d_call: TRBD2; cdr3_nt: TGTGCTAGTGGTTCAACAGCGGGAGTAACCGGGGAGCTGTTTTTT; cdr3_aa: CASGSTAGVTGELFF
v_call: TRBV5-1; cdr3_length: 15; j_call: TRBJ1-2; clone_size: few; d_call: TRBD1; cdr3_nt: TGCGCCAGCAGCTTGGAACAGGGGCGGGTACGTGGCTACACCTTC; cdr3_aa: CASSLEQGRVRGYTF
v_call: TRBV12-5; cdr3_length: 13; j_call: TRBJ2-1; clone_size: .; d_call: .; cdr3_nt: TGTGCTAGTGGTTTAACGGGGTCGGGTGAGCAGTTCTTC; cdr3_aa: CASGLTGSGEQFF
v_call: TRBV4-3; cdr3_length: 13; j_call: TRBJ1-1; clone_size: .; d_call: .; cdr3_nt: TGCGCCAGCAGCCGAGGGAGGGACACTGAAGCTTTCTTT; cdr3_aa: CASSRGRDTEAFF
v_call: TRBV10-2; cdr3_length: 16; j_call: TRBJ2-2; clone_size: .; d_call: .; cdr3_nt: TGCGCCAGCACAGCCTCAGCAGGGGCGTTCACCGGGGAGCTGTTTTTT; cdr3_aa: CASTASAGAFTGELFF
v_call: TRBV7-3; cdr3_length: 13; j_call: TRBJ2-5; clone_size: .; d_call: .; cdr3_nt: TGTGCCAGCAGCTTATCGGACCAAGAGACCCAGTACTTC; cdr3_aa: CASSLSDQETQYF
v_call: TRBV4-1; cdr3_length: 15; j_call: TRBJ2-3; clone_size: .; d_call: TRBD2; cdr3_nt: TGCGCCAGCAGCCAAGTAGCGGGAGAGGCAGATACGCAGTATTTT; cdr3_aa: CASSQVAGEADTQYF